This T cell receptor (beta chain) was captured by sequencing in a study of blood T cell repertoires in COVID-19. Generated by immunoSEQ multiplex PCR, the TCRdb table keeps only in-frame clones and is missing some. The sample has 80,000 to 90,000 clones, approximately 86% seen once. CDR1 is LNHDA, CDR2 SQIVND, per germline (reference sequence). This CDR3 has 14 residues. The V end lost 5 bases, the J end lost 4 bases, and 14 bases lay between the germline ends. The specimen was peripheral blood. This TCR was recovered from a man at least 80 years old with active or convalescent COVID-19. The chain has TRBV19 and TRBJ1-1, with a possible D match to TRBD1 (6 bases). CDR3 coding DNA: TGTGCCAGTAGTTCACAGGGACCCAGCACTGAAGCTTTCTTT. It is translated as CASSSQGPSTEAFF. The full variable domain, in which reference TRBV19 and TRBJ1-1 provide the parts outside the CDR3, is DGGITQSPKYLFRKEGQNVTLSCEQNLNHDAMYWYRQDPGQGLRLIYYSQIVNDFQKGDIAEGYSVSREKKESFPLTVTSAQKNPTAFYLCASSSQGPSTEAFFGQGTRLTVV.